This TCR beta chain was sequenced during a study of cytomegalovirus exposure and HLA in healthy donors. Study details: From donors who were HLA-typed, an early data release held about 89 million unique TCRs.

This clone was seen more than once but under ten times. The primer mix had 60 Vbeta and 13 Jbeta primers. Original handling: Per a later analysis, the number of unique TCR beta chains was 75 million to 90 million, of which 9 million to 14 million were shared. Assay: immunoSEQ multiplex PCR; the TCRdb copy retains only in-frame clones and omits some. V and J calls and clone size are given by that table; D and trimming were obtained from the DNA. The sample consists of tens of thousands of clones, 60% to 70% of them appearing once. V dropped 0 bases and J dropped 6 bases, with 12 bases sitting between them. From germline, CDR1 is SGHRS and CDR2 YFSETQ. The CDR3 has 15 residues.

The material sequenced was PBMCs. This chain connects TRBV5-1 to TRBJ1-4, with TRBD1 as a possible D gene (6 bases). The source of this sequence is a man aged 35 to 55 in good health and CMV-seropositive. The CDR3 loop is CASSLALGADEKLFF. As DNA, the CDR3 is TGCGCCAGCAGCTTGGCCTTGGGGGCAGATGAAAAACTGTTTTTT.